This T cell receptor beta chain was profiled in a study of cytomegalovirus exposure and HLA in healthy donors. A multiplex PCR was run with 60 Vbeta primers and 13 Jbeta primers. Libraries were prepared by immunoSEQ multiplex PCR; TCRdb keeps only in-frame clonotypes and omits some of them. The repertoire consists of approximately 240,000 clones, with approximately 82% occurring once and the leading ten covering about 0.58%. V was trimmed by 7 bases and J by 7 bases, leaving 14 bases between them. CDR1 and CDR2 from the germline V gene are SEHNR and FQNEAQ (reference sequence). The length of the CDR3 is 14 residues. Details on this clone: Its target is not known.

The study's findings and limits: TCR sequences were mostly rare, though some public TCRs occurred in many donors. It was in a later analysis that TCR association rates were seen to vary by HLA locus, highest for DRB1 and lowest for HLA-C. Confirmation in vitro established that three CMV-associated chains were specific for CMV antigens. Associated with cytomegalovirus, according to the listing, were approximately 160 TCR beta chains.

Input material: PBMCs. The chain combines TRBV7-9 with TRBJ1-6; no definite D call. This clonotype was obtained from a woman aged 40 to 50 in good health and CMV-seronegative. CDR3 coding DNA: TGTGCCAGCACAGGTTGGAGGTTGAATTCACCCCTCCACTTT. Its protein product is CASTGWRLNSPLHF.